This T cell receptor (beta chain) was found in a study of T-cell memory formation after mild COVID-19. The 5'RACE method, run with constant-segment primers, produced TCR alpha and TCR beta cDNA libraries (carrying sample barcodes and UMIs). MiXCR, applied by TCRdb to the 5' RACE reads, yields one record per CDR3 protein. The data hold under 550,000 distinct CDR3 sequences, with over 15% observed a single time. The CDR3 loop spans 15 amino acids. Per germline, CDR1 MNHNS and CDR2 SASEGT. V was pared by 3 bases and J by 0 bases, with 10 bases between. Study-wide findings and caveats: Pre-infection memory already had some responding clones, implying cross-reactive memory joined. While clones contracting from day 15 to 85 were balanced between CD4 and CD8, later expanders leaned CD4+. For contracting clones, CD4+ ones sat mainly in CM and EM, CD8+ in EMRA.

This clonotype appeared a few times. Antigen specificity is unknown. The sequencing input was PBMCs or a T cell subset sorted from them (not recorded which). V gene TRBV6-1 combines with J gene TRBJ2-3; D is perhaps TRBD1 or TRBD2 (5 bases each). This clonotype was sampled from an adult woman who had mild COVID-19 (a few samples of this study predate the infection). Cell type and time point are not known. The CDR3 region is CASSDGAHSTDTQYF. CDR3 sequence (DNA): TGTGCCAGCAGTGACGGGGCACATAGCACAGATACGCAGTATTTT.